The 5 T cell receptor beta chains presented below share a single source sample, sequenced in a study of identical twins. TCRdb fed the 5' RACE reads into MiXCR, producing one record per CDR3 protein. The sample contains around 300,000 distinct CDR3 sequences, under 9% of which appear only once. The same data also contributed to another study, on yellow fever vaccine responses in identical twins.

The source material was memory (CD45RO+) T cells sorted from blood. Every receptor here comes from a woman younger than 30 in good health.

The chain links TRBV20-1 to TRBJ2-3, with TRBD2 matching over 11 bases. The CDR3 is 17 amino acids. V lost 5 bases, J lost 3 bases, and 13 bases stayed unmatched. Per germline, CDR1 DFQATT and CDR2 SNEGSKA (reference sequence). Written as DNA, the CDR3 is TGCAGTGCTCTAGACAGTGCCGGGACTAGCGGAACAGATACGCAGTATTTT. Its translation: CSALDSAGTSGTDTQYF.

The chain uses TRBV4-1 and TRBJ1-1; maybe TRBD1 (5 bases). The germline CDR1 and CDR2 sequences are MGHRA and YSYEKL. V was trimmed by 0 bases and J by 10 bases, leaving 18 bases between them. The CDR3 loop spans 15 amino acids. The CDR3 nucleotides read TGCGCCAGCAGCCAAGATACGGCAGGCGGGGGTGTAGCTTTCTTT. Translating gives CASSQDTAGGGVAFF.

In this sample, this clonotype turned up a few times. The chain employs TRBV20-1 and TRBJ2-3, with D perhaps TRBD2 (6 bases). The CDR3 is 13 amino acids. Germline assignment: CDR1 DFQATT and CDR2 SNEGSKA (reference sequence). V lost 3 bases, J lost 2 bases, and 9 bases lay in between. CDR3 in amino acids: CSASGGVTDTQYF. The DNA of the CDR3 is TGCAGTGCTAGCGGGGGAGTCACAGATACGCAGTATTTT.

With respect to this clonotype: A much more abundant neighbour one base away suggests this may be a read error. The V and J genes are TRBV20-1 and TRBJ2-1; TRBD1 agrees at 8 bases. This CDR3 comprises 18 residues. Germline CDR1 reads DFQATT; CDR2 reads SNEGSKA (reference sequence). CDR3 residues: CCATVLRTGKVGDNEQFF. The CDR3 DNA reads TGCTGTGCTACCGTCTTAAGGACAGGGAAAGTAGGAGACAATGAGCAGTTCTTC.

The chain carries TRBV29-1 and TRBJ2-6, with TRBD2 identical over 10 bases. V dropped 3 bases and J dropped 4; count of bases not matched to a gene: 18. The CDR3 runs 20 residues. Per the germline V gene, CDR1 is SQVTM and CDR2 is ANQGSEA. DNA of the CDR3: TGCAGCGTTGAGGACCGCACCCACCTCAGCGGGGGGGCCGGGGCCAACGTCCTGACTTTC. This translates into CSVEDRTHLSGGAGANVLTF.